These 31 T cell receptor beta chains share one sample of origin, sequenced in a study of glioma-infiltrating T cells after dendritic cell vaccination. Using immunoSEQ multiplex PCR, the repertoire was profiled, and TCRdb retains in-frame clones only, with some absent. The sample comprises 65,000 to 90,000 clones, over 75% of which are singletons, and roughly 2.2% rests with the top ten. Material: blood, obtained before dendritic cell vaccination. The receptors derive from a human donor with glioblastoma.

V gene TRBV28 combines with J gene TRBJ1-1; D remains unclear. CDR3 length: 13 residues. Trimming removed 5 bases at V and 6 bases at J, with 13 bases between. From germline, CDR1 is MDHEN and CDR2 SYDVKM. This CDR3 is CASSPPVTAEAFF. The CDR3 coding sequence is TGTGCCAGCAGTCCCCCTGTGACTGCTGAAGCTTTCTTT.

This chain joins TRBV19 and TRBJ2-7, with 12 bases aligning to TRBD1. V was pared by 6 bases and J by 4 bases, with 7 bases of the junction left unmatched. The CDR3 is 15 residues long. Germline CDR1 is LNHDA and CDR2 is SQIVND (reference sequence). CDR3 sequence: CASSPGQGASYEQYF. CDR3 DNA sequence: TGTGCCAGTAGCCCGGGACAGGGGGCGTCGTACGAGCAGTACTTC. Full variable domain (rest looked up from reference TRBV19 and TRBJ2-7): DGGITQSPKYLFRKEGQNVTLSCEQNLNHDAMYWYRQDPGQGLRLIYYSQIVNDFQKGDIAEGYSVSREKKESFPLTVTSAQKNPTAFYLCASSPGQGASYEQYFGPGTRLTVT.

The V call is TRBV7-8, the J call TRBJ2-3, with 7 bases matching TRBD2. V was clipped by 2 bases and J by 1 base; unmatched bases: 3. Germline CDR1 SGHVS, CDR2 FQNEAQ. CDR3 length: 15 amino acids. CDR3 residues: CASSLILAGTDTQYF. Here the CDR3 DNA reads TGTGCCAGCAGCTTAATCCTAGCGGGCACAGATACGCAGTATTTT.

This chain joins TRBV27 and TRBJ1-5; D uncertain. V lost 6 bases to trimming and J lost 0 bases, with 9 bases between them. Germline CDR1 is MNHEY and CDR2 is SMNVEV (reference sequence). The CDR3 is 14 amino acids. The CDR3 DNA follows: TGTGCCAGCAGCCGAGGGTATAGCAATCAGCCCCAGCATTTT. Protein: CASSRGYSNQPQHF.

The J gene is TRBJ1-2, the V gene TRBV18; D possibly corresponds to TRBD1 (5 bases). The CDR3 sequence is 14 residues long. Looked up from germline, CDR1 is KGHSH and CDR2 is LQKENI. V lost 3 bases, J lost 2 bases, and 10 bases lay in between. CDR3 nucleotides: TGTGCCAGCTCACCTCGGGGGATGAACTATGGCTACACCTTC. Translating it yields CASSPRGMNYGYTF.

CDR3 region: CAWRGAGGNYPDTQYF. The CDR3, as DNA: TGTGCCTGGAGGGGGGCGGGAGGCAATTACCCAGATACGCAGTATTTT. The chain employs TRBV30 and TRBJ2-3; 8 bases are shared with TRBD2. The germline CDR1 and CDR2 sequences are GTSNPN and SVGIG (reference sequence). The V and J ends lost 3 bases and 4 bases, in that order; junction bases with no gene match: 12. The CDR3 has 16 amino acids.

This CDR3 is CASSLAATGGNTIYF. The CDR3 DNA reads TGTGCCAGCAGCTTAGCAGCGACAGGGGGAAACACCATATATTTT. The V gene is TRBV7-2, the J gene TRBJ1-3; 7 nucleotides line up with TRBD1. Germline values: CDR1 SGHTA, CDR2 FQGNSA. The CDR3 sequence is 15 residues long. Trimming removed 0 bases from V and 4 bases from J; junction bases left unmatched: 3.

CDR3 sequence: CASSDLTGAYNSPLHF. Here the CDR3 DNA reads TGCGCCAGCAGTGACCTGACAGGGGCCTATAATTCACCCCTCCACTTT. This chain links TRBV10-2 with TRBJ1-6, with 8 bases lining up with TRBD1. The V and J ends lost 3 bases and 2 bases, in that order; junction bases with no gene match: 3. The V gene's germline CDR1 is WSHSY and CDR2 SAAADI. This CDR3 comprises 16 residues.

The rearrangement uses TRBV2 and TRBJ1-1; no definite D call. There are 13 residues in the CDR3. The V gene's germline CDR1 is SNHLY and CDR2 FYNNEI. Deletions cut 6 bases from V and 7 bases from J, with 15 bases between. CDR3 region: CASSDLGLFEAFF. CDR3 bases: TGTGCCAGCAGCGACCTTGGGCTGTTTGAAGCTTTCTTT.

This sequence joins TRBV29-1 and TRBJ2-5, with TRBD1 as a possible D gene (5 bases). The CDR3 contains 12 residues. The germline CDR1 and CDR2 sequences are SQVTM and ANQGSEA. Trimming shortened V by 6 bases and J by 2 bases, and 10 bases separated the two germline ends. The CDR3 region has the DNA TGCAGCGTCGGACAAGTACAAGAGACCCAGTACTTC. Amino acid sequence: CSVGQVQETQYF.

The chain employs TRBV11-3 and TRBJ2-2, with D perhaps TRBD1 (5 bases). The ends were cut back, 1 base at V and 2 bases at J, with 17 bases in the middle. This CDR3 region has 18 residues. CDR1 SGHNT and CDR2 YENEEA come from the germline V gene. The CDR3 nucleotides are TGTGCCAGCAGCTTAGTGGGGCGGCAATACCCAAACACCGGGGAGCTGTTTTTT. Amino acids: CASSLVGRQYPNTGELFF. Together with reference TRBV11-3 and TRBJ2-2, the CDR3 gives the full variable domain: EAGVVQSPRYKIIEKKQPVAFWCNPISGHNTLYWYLQNLGQGPELLIRYENEEAVDDSQLPKDRFSAERLKGVDSTLKIQPAELGDSAVYLCASSLVGRQYPNTGELFFGEGSRLTVL.

The chain combines TRBV6-1 with TRBJ1-3; D not resolved. The CDR3 is made up of 12 amino acids. Trimming took off 8 bases at V and 3 bases at J, with 8 bases between the two ends. In germline, CDR1 is MNHNS, CDR2 SASEGT. The CDR3 protein is CASDTDGNTIYF. The CDR3 nucleotides read TGTGCCAGCGACACAGATGGAAACACCATATATTTT.

This rearrangement joins TRBV10-3 to TRBJ2-1; 11 bases align to TRBD2. Trimming at V came to 1 base and at J to 7 bases, leaving 3 bases not matched to a gene. CDR1 and CDR2 (germline): ENHRY, SYGVKD. The CDR3 is made up of 15 amino acids. CDR3 amino acids: CAISELASGRNEQFF. The CDR3 nucleotides are TGTGCCATCAGTGAGTTGGCTAGCGGGAGGAATGAGCAGTTCTTC.

The genes are TRBV4-1 and TRBJ1-3; D is uncertain. V was cut by 1 base and J by 0 bases, with 7 bases left in between. From germline, CDR1 is MGHRA and CDR2 YSYEKL. CDR3 length: 15 residues. CDR3 in amino acids: CASSQVGSSGNTIYF. DNA for the CDR3: TGCGCCAGCAGCCAAGTGGGCAGCTCTGGAAACACCATATATTTT.

The V and J genes are TRBV19 and TRBJ1-3; D unresolved. Germline values: CDR1 LNHDA, CDR2 SQIVND (reference sequence). The CDR3 is made up of 15 amino acids. Trimming shortened V by 6 bases and J by 2 bases, and 14 bases separated the two germline ends. The CDR3 coding sequence is TGTGCCAGTAGCAACACAGATCTTCCTGGAAACACCATATATTTT. It is translated as CASSNTDLPGNTIYF. Using reference TRBV19 and TRBJ1-3 for the parts outside the CDR3, the full variable domain is DGGITQSPKYLFRKEGQNVTLSCEQNLNHDAMYWYRQDPGQGLRLIYYSQIVNDFQKGDIAEGYSVSREKKESFPLTVTSAQKNPTAFYLCASSNTDLPGNTIYFGEGSWLTVV.

J is TRBJ2-7 and V is TRBV9; D ambiguous. The CDR3 is made up of 14 amino acids. The germline V and J ends were trimmed by 0 bases and 2 bases, with 9 bases remaining between them. In germline, CDR1 is SGDLS, CDR2 YYNGEE. In nucleotides, the CDR3 is TGTGCCAGCAGCGTAGATCCGAGCCCCTACGAGCAGTACTTC. Amino acids: CASSVDPSPYEQYF.

The chain is built from TRBV9 and TRBJ1-1, with D maybe TRBD1 (5 bases). Germline V CDR1 and CDR2: SGDLS, YYNGEE. CDR3 length: 15 residues. Trimming stripped 4 bases from V and 0 bases from J, with 13 bases between. CDR3 sequence (DNA): TGTGCCAGCAGCCCAATGGGGGGGGTGAACACTGAAGCTTTCTTT. This encodes CASSPMGGVNTEAFF.

The chain couples TRBV30 to TRBJ1-5; D is possibly TRBD1 (5 bases). CDR3 length equals 16 residues. CDR1 is GTSNPN and CDR2 is SVGIG in the germline V gene (reference sequence). Trimming cost V 0 bases and J 6 bases, with 18 bases left between them. The CDR3 DNA reads TGTGCCTGGAGTGTGCACGGGGGTGTGTTCTTTCAGCCCCAGCATTTT. Its protein is CAWSVHGGVFFQPQHF.

The chain links TRBV19 to TRBJ2-5; 9 nucleotides match TRBD1. Germline lookup yields CDR1 LNHDA and CDR2 SQIVND (reference sequence). The junction had 9 bases not matched to a gene; V was cut back by 8 bases and J by 2 bases. The CDR3 sequence is 15 residues long. The CDR3 DNA reads as TGTGCCAGTTCACAGGGGGCAAAAAAACAAGAGACCCAGTACTTC. Encoded protein: CASSQGAKKQETQYF.

The chain has TRBV6-1 and TRBJ1-5; possible D gene TRBD1, 5 bases. The CDR3 is made up of 12 amino acids. The ends were cut back, 5 bases at V and 6 bases at J, with 8 bases in the middle. In germline, CDR1 is MNHNS, CDR2 SASEGT. The CDR3 DNA sequence: TGTGCCAGCAGTTTCCAGGGTCAGCCCCAGCATTTT. Translation gives CASSFQGQPQHF.

This clone appeared a single time. This chain links TRBV6-1 with TRBJ2-7, with 8 bases lining up with TRBD2. This CDR3 spans 13 amino acids. The junction had 5 bases not matched to a gene; V was cut back by 7 bases and J by 3 bases. Germline V gives CDR1 MNHNS, CDR2 SASEGT. CDR3 region: CASKWLAGYEQYV. The CDR3 DNA is TGTGCCAGCAAATGGCTAGCGGGCTACGAGCAGTACGTC.

The chain combines TRBV30 with TRBJ1-1; 9 bases align to TRBD1. Trimming at V came to 6 bases and at J to 4 bases, leaving 9 bases not matched to a gene. This CDR3 contains 14 residues. Germline CDR1 is GTSNPN and CDR2 is SVGIG (reference sequence). The CDR3 DNA reads as TGTGCCTGCCTGAGGACAGGGGAGTCCACTGAAGCTTTCTTT. Amino acids: CACLRTGESTEAFF.

V usage is TRBV4-1 and J usage is TRBJ2-7; 14 positions match TRBD2. V was clipped by 1 base and J by 2 bases; unmatched bases: 4. The CDR3 is made up of 17 amino acids. Germline CDR1 is MGHRA and CDR2 is YSYEKL. DNA of the CDR3: TGCGCCAGCAGCCAAGGACTAGCGGGAGGGGTTACCTACGAGCAGTACGTC. It encodes CASSQGLAGGVTYEQYV.

The gene calls are TRBV4-1 and TRBJ2-3; TRBD2 matches at 11 bases. This CDR3 comprises 19 residues. Trimming took 1 base from V and 3 from J; bases not matched to a gene: 12. The germline gives CDR1 MGHRA, CDR2 YSYEKL. Here the CDR3 DNA reads TGCGCCAGCAGCCAAGCGAAGACTAGCGGGGCCCTTGGGACAGATACGCAGTATTTT. Translation gives CASSQAKTSGALGTDTQYF.

The chain employs TRBV18 and TRBJ2-5; D is unresolved. The CDR3 covers 11 residues. V lost 6 bases and J 1 base, leaving 3 bases between the germline ends. Germline loops: CDR1 KGHSH, CDR2 LQKENI. The CDR3 region is CASSAQETQYF. CDR3 nucleotide sequence: TGTGCCAGCTCGGCCCAAGAGACCCAGTACTTC.

This rearrangement joins TRBV6-6 to TRBJ1-5; 7 nucleotides line up with TRBD1. The ends lost 6 bases at V and 3 bases at J; junction bases unmatched: 11. Germline lookup yields CDR1 MNHNY and CDR2 SVGAGI (reference sequence). This CDR3 has 16 amino acids. The CDR3 protein is CASRPGQTLTNQPQHF. The CDR3 DNA follows: TGTGCCAGCAGGCCGGGACAGACCTTAACCAATCAGCCCCAGCATTTT.

The genes are TRBV7-9 and TRBJ1-5; TRBD1 is a possible D gene (6 bases). The CDR3 loop spans 15 amino acids. The V end was cut by 1 base, the J end by 8 bases, with 15 bases between. Germline CDR1 and CDR2: SEHNR and FQNEAQ (reference sequence). CDR3 nucleotide sequence: TGTGCCAGCAGCTTAGAGGGGGGGCGCGGTAAGCCCCAGCATTTT. It encodes CASSLEGGRGKPQHF.

The genes are TRBV5-1 and TRBJ1-2; D is perhaps TRBD1 (6 bases). The ends were cut back, 4 bases at V and 1 base at J, with 17 bases in the middle. Germline lookup yields CDR1 SGHRS and CDR2 YFSETQ. The CDR3 runs 16 residues. CDR3 protein: CASSHGNTGLNYGYTF. Written as DNA, the CDR3 is TGCGCCAGCAGCCACGGGAATACAGGGCTTAACTATGGCTACACCTTC.

The CDR3 reads CASTLSNYGYTF. CDR3 in DNA: TGTGCCAGTACACTTTCTAACTATGGCTACACCTTC. The rearrangement links TRBV19 to TRBJ1-2; the D is unclear. The CDR3 consists of 12 residues. With 7 bases removed from V and 0 bases from J, the gap between germline ends came to 6 bases. Germline V gene data show CDR1 as LNHDA and CDR2 as SQIVND (reference sequence).

The V and J genes are TRBV14 and TRBJ2-7; 8 bases fit TRBD1. There are 17 residues in the CDR3. Germline V gene sequence: CDR1 SGHDN, CDR2 FVKESK. Germline trimming cut 1 base from V and 2 bases from J; bases unmatched to any gene: 10. The CDR3 DNA follows: TGTGCCAGCAGCCAAGGCTCAGACAGGGGATGGGCCTACGAGCAGTACTTC. It specifies CASSQGSDRGWAYEQYF.

The chain couples TRBV6-1 to TRBJ2-1; TRBD1 matches at 8 bases. CDR1 MNHNS and CDR2 SASEGT come from the germline V gene. The V gene end was trimmed by 2 bases and the J gene end by 0 bases; junction bases not matched to a gene: 6. This CDR3 has 17 residues. The CDR3 loop reads CASSERTGLSSYNEQFF. CDR3 nucleotide sequence: TGTGCCAGCAGTGAACGGACAGGGCTTAGCTCCTACAATGAGCAGTTCTTC.